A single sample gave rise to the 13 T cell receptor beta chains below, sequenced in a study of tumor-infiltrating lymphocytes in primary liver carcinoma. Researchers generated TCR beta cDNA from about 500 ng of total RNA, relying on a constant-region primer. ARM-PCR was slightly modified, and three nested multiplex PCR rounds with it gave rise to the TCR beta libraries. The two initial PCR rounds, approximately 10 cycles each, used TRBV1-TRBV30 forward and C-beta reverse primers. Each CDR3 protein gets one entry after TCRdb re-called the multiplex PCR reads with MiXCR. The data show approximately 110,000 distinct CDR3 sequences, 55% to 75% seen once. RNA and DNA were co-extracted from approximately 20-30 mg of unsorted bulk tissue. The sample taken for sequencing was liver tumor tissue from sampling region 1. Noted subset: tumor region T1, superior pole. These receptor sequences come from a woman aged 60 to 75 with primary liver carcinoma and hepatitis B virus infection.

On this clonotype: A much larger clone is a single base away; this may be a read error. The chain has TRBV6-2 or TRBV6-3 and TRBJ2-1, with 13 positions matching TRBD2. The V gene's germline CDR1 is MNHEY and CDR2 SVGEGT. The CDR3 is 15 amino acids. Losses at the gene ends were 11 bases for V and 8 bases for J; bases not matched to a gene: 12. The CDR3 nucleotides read TGTGCCGGCAACATGGGACTAGCGGGATCGTATGAGCAGTTCTTC. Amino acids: CAGNMGLAGSYEQFF.

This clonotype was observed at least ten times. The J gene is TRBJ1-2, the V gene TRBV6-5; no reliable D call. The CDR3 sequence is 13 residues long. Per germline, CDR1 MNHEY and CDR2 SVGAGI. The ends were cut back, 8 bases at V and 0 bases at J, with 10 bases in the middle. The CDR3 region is CASSGNSNYGYTF. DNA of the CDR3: TGTGCCAGCTCGGGAAACTCTAACTATGGCTACACCTTC.

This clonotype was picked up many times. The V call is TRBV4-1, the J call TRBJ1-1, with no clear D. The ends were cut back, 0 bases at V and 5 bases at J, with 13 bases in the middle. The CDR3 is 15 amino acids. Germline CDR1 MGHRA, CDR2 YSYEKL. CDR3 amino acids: CASSQDQWGGTEAFF. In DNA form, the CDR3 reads TGCGCCAGCAGCCAAGATCAGTGGGGAGGTACTGAAGCTTTCTTT.

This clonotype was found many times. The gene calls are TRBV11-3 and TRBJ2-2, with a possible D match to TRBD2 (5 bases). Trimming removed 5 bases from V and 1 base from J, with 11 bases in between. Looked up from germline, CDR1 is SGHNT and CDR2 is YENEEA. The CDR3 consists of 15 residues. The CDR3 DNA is TGTGCCAGCAGCCCGCGGGCTGGGAACACCGGGGAGCTGTTTTTT. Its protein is CASSPRAGNTGELFF.

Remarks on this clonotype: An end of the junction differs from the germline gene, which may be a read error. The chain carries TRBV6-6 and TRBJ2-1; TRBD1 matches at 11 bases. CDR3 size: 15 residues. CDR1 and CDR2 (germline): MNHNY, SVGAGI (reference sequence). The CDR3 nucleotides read TGTGCCAGCATCCAAGGACAGGGGGCCGACATTGAGCAGTTCTTT. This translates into CASIQGQGADIEQFF.

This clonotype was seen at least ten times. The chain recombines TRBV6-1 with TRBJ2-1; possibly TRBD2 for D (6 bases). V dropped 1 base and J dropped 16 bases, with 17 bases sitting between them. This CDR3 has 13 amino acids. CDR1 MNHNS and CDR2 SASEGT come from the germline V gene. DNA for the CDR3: TGTGCCAGCAGTGAAGTGGAGGGTGCCTCCTCTTTCTTC. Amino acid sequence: CASSEVEGASSFF.

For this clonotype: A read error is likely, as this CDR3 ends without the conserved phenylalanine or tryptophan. CDR3 coding DNA: TGTGCCAGTAGCCTCGCCGGAGGGCCCGGAGATACGCAGTATTAT. This gives the protein CASSLAGGPGDTQYY. This chain connects TRBV11-3 to TRBJ2-3; a weak D match, TRBD2 (6 bases). Germline V gene lookup returns CDR1 SGHNT and CDR2 YENEEA. This CDR3 comprises 15 residues. Trimming stripped 9 bases from V and 5 bases from J, with 21 bases between.

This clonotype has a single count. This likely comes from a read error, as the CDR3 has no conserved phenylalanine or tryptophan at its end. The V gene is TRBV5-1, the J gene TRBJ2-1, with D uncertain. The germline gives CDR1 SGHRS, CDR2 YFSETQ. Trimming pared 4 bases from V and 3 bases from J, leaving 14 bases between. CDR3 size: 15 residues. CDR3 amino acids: CASSLEFAIYNEQFL. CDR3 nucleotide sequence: TGCGCCAGCAGCCTCGAATTTGCGATCTACAATGAGCAGTTCTTA.

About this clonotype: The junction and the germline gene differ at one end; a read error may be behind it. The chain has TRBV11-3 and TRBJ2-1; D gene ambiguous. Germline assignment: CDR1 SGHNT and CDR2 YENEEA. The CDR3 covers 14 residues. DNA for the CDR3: TGTGCCAGCAGCTTAGTGGCCTCATTTAATGAGCGGTTCTTC. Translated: CASSLVASFNERFF.

CDR3 residues: CASSPGGSGDHHEQYF. In DNA, the CDR3 is TGTGCCAGCAGCCCTGGTGGGTCCGGGGATCATCACGAGCAGTACTTC. This rearrangement joins TRBV28 to TRBJ2-7; weak D call: TRBD2 (5 bases). CDR3 length equals 16 residues. Germline CDR1 MDHEN, CDR2 SYDVKM. Trimming left V 6 bases short and J 5 bases short, with 23 bases between. The variable domain in full, completed from reference TRBV28 and TRBJ2-7, reads DVKVTQSSRYLVKRTGEKVFLECVQDMDHENMFWYRQDPGLGLRLIYFSYDVKMKEKGDIPEGYSVSREKKERFSLILESASTNQTSMYLCASSPGGSGDHHEQYFGPGTRLTVT.

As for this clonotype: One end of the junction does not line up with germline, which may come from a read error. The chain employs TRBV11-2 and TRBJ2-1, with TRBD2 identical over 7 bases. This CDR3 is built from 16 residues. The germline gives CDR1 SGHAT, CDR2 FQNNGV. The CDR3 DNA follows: TGTGCCGGCAGCTTCGTAGCGGGCCAGCACTACAATGAGCAGTTCTTC. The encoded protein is CAGSFVAGQHYNEQFF.

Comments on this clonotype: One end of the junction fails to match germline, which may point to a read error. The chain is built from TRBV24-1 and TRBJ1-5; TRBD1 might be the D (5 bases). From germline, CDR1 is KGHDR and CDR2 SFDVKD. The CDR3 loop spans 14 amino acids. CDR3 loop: CAISDLHRNQPQHF. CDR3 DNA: TGTGCCATCAGTGATTTGCACAGGAATCAGCCCCAGCATTTT.

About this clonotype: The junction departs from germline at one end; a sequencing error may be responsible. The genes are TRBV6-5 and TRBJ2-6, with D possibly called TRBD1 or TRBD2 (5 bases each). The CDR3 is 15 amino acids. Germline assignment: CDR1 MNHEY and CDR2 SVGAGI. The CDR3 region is CASSSGAAGGNVLTF. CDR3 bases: TGTGCCAGCAGTTCAGGAGCAGCTGGGGGCAACGTCCTGACTTTC.